Sequencing of this T cell receptor beta chain was carried out in a study of CD8+CD57+ T cells in acquired aplastic anemia. Study results and limitations: Patients and healthy controls showed no significant CD8+ Simpson's diversity difference.

Sequencing was done on patients that had shown CD8+CD57+ cell expansion by flow cytometry. Comments on this clonotype: Its cognate antigen is unknown.

According to the study, genomic DNA was the template for TCR beta VDJ and CDR3 profiling. One entry per CDR3 protein, called by TCRdb with MiXCR from the reads. The sample carries approximately 250,000 distinct CDR3 sequences, approximately 80% recorded once. Germline CDR1 reads SGHAT; CDR2 reads FQNNGV. After removal of 5 bases from V and 4 bases from J, the junction contained 10 bases not matched to a gene. The CDR3 is made up of 17 amino acids. This chain joins TRBV11-2 and TRBJ1-6; 8 nucleotides match TRBD1. This receptor was obtained from a human donor with aplastic anemia. The sequencing sample was made of sorted CD4+, CD8+, or CD8+CD57+ T cells (not recorded which) from PBMCs. This chain's CDR3 is CASSLGQGGSYNSPLHF. The CDR3 nucleotides read TGTGCCAGCAGCCTAGGACAGGGCGGGTCTTATAATTCACCCCTCCACTTT.